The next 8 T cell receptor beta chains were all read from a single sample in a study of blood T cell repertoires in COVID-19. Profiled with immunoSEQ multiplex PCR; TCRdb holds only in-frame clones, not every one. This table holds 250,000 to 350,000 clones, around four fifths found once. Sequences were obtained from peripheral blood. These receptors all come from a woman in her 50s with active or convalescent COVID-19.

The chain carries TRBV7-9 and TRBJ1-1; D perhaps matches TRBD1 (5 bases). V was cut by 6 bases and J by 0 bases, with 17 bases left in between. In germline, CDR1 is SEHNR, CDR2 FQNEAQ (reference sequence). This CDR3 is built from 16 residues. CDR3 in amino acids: CASRARAGPLNTEAFF. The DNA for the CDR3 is TGTGCCAGCAGGGCTAGGGCGGGGCCCTTGAACACTGAAGCTTTCTTT.

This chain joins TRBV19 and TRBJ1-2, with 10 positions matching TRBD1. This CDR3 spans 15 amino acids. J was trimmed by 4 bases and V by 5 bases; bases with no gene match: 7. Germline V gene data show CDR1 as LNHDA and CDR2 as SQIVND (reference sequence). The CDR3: CASSARTGGIYGYTF. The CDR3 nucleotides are TGTGCCAGTAGTGCCCGGACAGGGGGAATCTATGGCTACACCTTC.

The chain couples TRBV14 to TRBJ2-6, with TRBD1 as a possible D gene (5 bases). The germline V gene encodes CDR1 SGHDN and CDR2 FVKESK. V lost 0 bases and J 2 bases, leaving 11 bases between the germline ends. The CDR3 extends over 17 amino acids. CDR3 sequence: CASSQDLPGPGANVLTF. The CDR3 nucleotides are TGTGCCAGCAGCCAAGATCTCCCAGGGCCTGGGGCCAACGTCCTGACTTTC.

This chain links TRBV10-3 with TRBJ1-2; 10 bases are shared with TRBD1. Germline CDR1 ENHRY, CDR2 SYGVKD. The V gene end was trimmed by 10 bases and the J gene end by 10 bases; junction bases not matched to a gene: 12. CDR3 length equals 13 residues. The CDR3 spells CATGDRGPTTYTF. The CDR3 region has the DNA TGTGCCACCGGAGACAGGGGGCCGACTACCTACACCTTC.

The DNA for the CDR3 is TGTGCCAGCAGCTTACGCGGAGTTGGCAATAAGAATGAGCAGTTCTTC. Translating gives CASSLRGVGNKNEQFF. The chain has TRBV11-1 and TRBJ2-1; D gene uncertain. The CDR3 runs to 16 residues. Per the germline V gene, CDR1 is SGHAT and CDR2 is FQDESV (reference sequence). V was cut by 2 bases and J by 7 bases, with 18 bases left in between. Based on the CDR3 plus reference TRBV11-1 and TRBJ2-1, the full variable domain is EAEVAQSPRYKITEKSQAVAFWCDPISGHATLYWYRQILGQGPELLVQFQDESVVDDSQLPKDRFSAERLKGVDSTLKIQPAELGDSAMYLCASSLRGVGNKNEQFFGPGTRLTVL.

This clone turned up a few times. As DNA, the CDR3 is TGTGCCAGCAGCTTTCCAGGGGCGGACACCGGGGAGCTGTTTTTT. Its translation is CASSFPGADTGELFF. The chain carries TRBV7-9 and TRBJ2-2; D is perhaps TRBD1 (6 bases). Deletions cut 3 bases from V and 3 bases from J, with 11 bases between. The CDR3 consists of 15 residues. From germline, CDR1 is SEHNR and CDR2 FQNEAQ (reference sequence).

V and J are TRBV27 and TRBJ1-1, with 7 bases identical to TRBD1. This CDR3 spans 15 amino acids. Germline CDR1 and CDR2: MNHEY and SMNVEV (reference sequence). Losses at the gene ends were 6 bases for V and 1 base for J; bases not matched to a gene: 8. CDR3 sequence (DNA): TGTGCCAGCAGGCTTTTCGGACAGGCGAACACTGAAGCTTTCTTT. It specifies CASRLFGQANTEAFF.

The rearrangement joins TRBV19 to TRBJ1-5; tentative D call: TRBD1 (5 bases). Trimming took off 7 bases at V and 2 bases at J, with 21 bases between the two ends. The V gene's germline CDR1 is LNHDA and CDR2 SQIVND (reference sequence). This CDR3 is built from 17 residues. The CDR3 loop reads CASNSVEWGAGNQPQHF. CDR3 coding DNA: TGTGCCAGTAACTCCGTCGAGTGGGGCGCGGGCAATCAGCCCCAGCATTTT.